This TCR beta chain is from a study of technical replicates of blood from several donors. The J segment lost 7 bases and the V segment lost 4 bases, leaving 10 bases of the junction unmatched. The CDR3 runs 16 residues. Per germline, CDR1 MNHEY and CDR2 SVGAGI. Produced via immunoSEQ multiplex PCR; TCRdb's table is partial and in-frame only. The data show 15,000 to 20,000 clones, with roughly 91% seen just once and roughly an eighth held by the top ten. The sequence was obtained from a human donor in good health. The chain links TRBV6-5 to TRBJ2-1; 10 positions agree with TRBD2. The sample comprised PBMCs. The CDR3 region is CASSSLAGVGVNEQFF. In DNA form, the CDR3 reads TGTGCCAGCAGTTCGCTAGCGGGAGTGGGAGTGAATGAGCAGTTCTTC.